This TCR beta chain is drawn from a study of OX40 agonist ivuxolimab in advanced cancers. General study findings and limits: Expansion of clones was among the lowest in partial responders at 0.1-3.0 mg/kg.

Assay: immunoSEQ multiplex PCR; the TCRdb copy retains only in-frame clones and omits some. The table shows around 53,000 clones, with about 94% occurring only once. The V gene lost 2 bases and the J gene lost 6 bases, with 14 bases spanning the gap. The CDR3 is 14 amino acids. The V gene's germline CDR1 is SGDLS and CDR2 YYNGEE. Comments on this clone: Its antigen is unknown.

Here the sequenced sample was CD4+ or CD8+ T cells sorted from blood, taken in a trial of the OX40 agonist ivuxolimab. V usage is TRBV9 and J usage is TRBJ1-1; a weak D match, TRBD1 (5 bases). This receptor was identified in an adult with an advanced solid tumor such as melanoma, head and neck, liver or kidney cancer. The CDR3 loop reads CASSVSAGDPEAFF. The CDR3 nucleotides read TGTGCCAGCAGCGTTTCGGCGGGGGATCCTGAAGCTTTCTTT.